This T cell receptor beta chain was sequenced during a study of control samples from healthy donors and cancer patients. Looked up from germline, CDR1 is MDHEN and CDR2 is SYDVKM. This CDR3 has 16 residues. V dropped 6 bases and J dropped 6 bases, with 21 bases sitting between them. The repertoire was sequenced with immunoSEQ multiplex PCR; TCRdb's copy has only in-frame clones and lacks some. Of about 120,000 clones in the sample, 85% to 90% are singletons; the top ten hold 1.1%. The chain employs TRBV28 and TRBJ2-1, with D tentatively TRBD1 (5 bases). The sequencing sample was made of PBMCs. The sequence was obtained from a woman in her 50s with colorectal cancer. DNA of the CDR3: TGTGCCAGCAGCCCTAAAGCAGGGATTCGTCGCAATGAGCAGTTCTTC. It yields the protein CASSPKAGIRRNEQFF.